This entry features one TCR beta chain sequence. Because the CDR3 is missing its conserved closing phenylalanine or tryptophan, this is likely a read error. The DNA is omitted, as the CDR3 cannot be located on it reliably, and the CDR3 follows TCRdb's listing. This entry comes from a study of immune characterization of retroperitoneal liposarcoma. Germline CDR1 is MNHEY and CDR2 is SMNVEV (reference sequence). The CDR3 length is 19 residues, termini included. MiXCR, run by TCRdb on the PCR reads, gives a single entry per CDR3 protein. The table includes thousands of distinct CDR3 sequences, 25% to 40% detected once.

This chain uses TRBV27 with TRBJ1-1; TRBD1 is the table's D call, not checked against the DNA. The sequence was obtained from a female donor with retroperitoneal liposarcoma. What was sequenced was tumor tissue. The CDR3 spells CASSFQAGTGISYEQYFGQ.